The 29 T cell receptor beta chains below all came from one sample that was sequenced in a study of immune evolution from preneoplasia to lung adenocarcinoma. Data came from immunoSEQ multiplex PCR; TCRdb stores just in-frame clones and leaves some out. The sample records approximately 3,000 clones, roughly 48% being singletons. Source material: FFPE normal lung tissue adjacent to the tumor. The receptor source for this set is a person aged 45 to 59 with lung adenocarcinoma.

The CDR3 sequence is CASSLGTPSTDTQYF. The CDR3 nucleotides read TGTGCCAGCAGCTTAGGCACTCCCAGCACAGATACGCAGTATTTT. The genes are TRBV11-2 and TRBJ2-3, with D hard to call. Germline assignment: CDR1 SGHAT and CDR2 FQNNGV. The CDR3 is 15 amino acids. Trimming stripped 1 base from V and 0 bases from J, with 8 bases between.

The chain recombines TRBV5-1 with TRBJ1-3, with D tentatively TRBD1 (5 bases). This CDR3 is built from 14 residues. Deletions cut 0 bases from V and 2 bases from J, with 6 bases between. Germline-derived CDR1 and CDR2 are SGHRS and YFSETQ. CDR3 amino acids: CASSLEQAGNTIYF. The CDR3 DNA sequence: TGCGCCAGCAGCTTGGAACAGGCTGGAAACACCATATATTTT.

This clone was counted between two and nine times. The V gene is TRBV4-1, the J gene TRBJ1-5, with D unclear. The CDR3 is 17 amino acids. V shed 0 bases and J shed 0 bases, with 12 bases lying between them. Germline V gene data show CDR1 as MGHRA and CDR2 as YSYEKL. The CDR3 sequence is CASSQDHQSFSNQPQHF. The CDR3 DNA reads as TGCGCCAGCAGCCAAGATCATCAGAGTTTTAGCAATCAGCCCCAGCATTTT.

The J gene is TRBJ1-1, the V gene TRBV6-1; D remains unclear. The V gene's germline CDR1 is MNHNS and CDR2 SASEGT. Deletions cut 1 base from V and 5 bases from J, with 8 bases between. This CDR3 contains 13 residues. The CDR3 here is CASSEESATEAFF. The CDR3 nucleotides read TGTGCCAGCAGTGAAGAGTCCGCGACTGAAGCTTTCTTT.

The CDR3 sequence: CASSAGSNYGYTF. The CDR3 DNA sequence: TGTGCCAGCAGTGCGGGTTCTAACTATGGCTACACCTTC. The chain combines TRBV2 with TRBJ1-2, with D unresolved. The CDR3 has 13 residues. V dropped 4 bases and J dropped 0 bases, with 6 bases sitting between them. Germline CDR1 reads SNHLY; CDR2 reads FYNNEI.

This clone is termed medium-sized (0.01 to 0.1%). In DNA, the CDR3 is TGTGCCAGCTCACCAGGGAGGACTGAGCAGTACTTC. Translated: CASSPGRTEQYF. The chain uses TRBV18 and TRBJ2-7; D is perhaps TRBD2 (6 bases). The length of the CDR3 is 12 residues. Germline V gene lookup returns CDR1 KGHSH and CDR2 LQKENI. V was pared by 2 bases and J by 7 bases, with 9 bases between.

The chain joins TRBV5-1 to TRBJ1-6; D remains ambiguous. Trimming stripped 0 bases from V and 5 bases from J, with 9 bases between. Per germline, CDR1 SGHRS and CDR2 YFSETQ. This CDR3 contains 15 residues. This CDR3 is CASSLAGSDNSPLHF. For the CDR3, the DNA is TGCGCCAGCAGCTTGGCCGGCAGCGATAATTCACCCCTCCACTTT. Complete variable domain (other parts from reference TRBV5-1 and TRBJ1-6): KAGVTQTPRYLIKTRGQQVTLSCSPISGHRSVSWYQQTPGQGLQFLFEYFSETQRNKGNFPGRFSGRQFSNSRSEMNVSTLELGDSALYLCASSLAGSDNSPLHFGNGTRLTVT.

This clone came up a few times. The chain carries TRBV5-1 and TRBJ2-1, with D tentatively TRBD1 (5 bases). Looked up from germline, CDR1 is SGHRS and CDR2 is YFSETQ. This CDR3 is built from 15 residues. With 1 base removed from V and 7 bases from J, the gap between germline ends came to 15 bases. DNA for the CDR3: TGCGCCAGCAGCTTGATGCCCGGGCAGGGTAATGAGCAGTTCTTC. It specifies CASSLMPGQGNEQFF.

J is TRBJ2-2 and V is TRBV11-2, with D tentatively TRBD1 (6 bases). Looked up from germline, CDR1 is SGHAT and CDR2 is FQNNGV. The CDR3 length is 15 residues. Trimming took off 5 bases at V and 1 base at J, with 11 bases between the two ends. CDR3 region: CASSPTGLNTGELFF. The CDR3 bases are TGTGCCAGCAGCCCGACAGGCCTGAACACCGGGGAGCTGTTTTTT.

J is TRBJ2-1 and V is TRBV29-1; 14 bases match TRBD2. The CDR3 totals 16 residues. V was pared by 2 bases and J by 9 bases, with 9 bases of the junction left unmatched. Germline values: CDR1 SQVTM, CDR2 ANQGSEA. The CDR3 coding sequence is TGCAGCGTTGAACCTCCGGGACTAGCGGGAGTTCTTGAGCAGTTCTTC. Translating it yields CSVEPPGLAGVLEQFF.

V and J are TRBV4-1 and TRBJ1-2; unclear D gene. Germline CDR1 is MGHRA and CDR2 is YSYEKL. Trimming took off 7 bases at V and 6 bases at J, with 21 bases between the two ends. The CDR3 loop spans 15 amino acids. The CDR3, as DNA: TGCGCCAGCACCATCATCGGGCCGTGGACGGATGGCTACACCTTC. Residues: CASTIIGPWTDGYTF.

The rearrangement links TRBV5-1 to TRBJ1-2, with D perhaps matching TRBD1 (6 bases). The CDR3 is made up of 13 amino acids. CDR1 and CDR2 (germline): SGHRS, YFSETQ. V was trimmed by 4 bases and J by 7 bases, leaving 14 bases between them. CDR3 sequence (DNA): TGCGCCAGCAGCCGGGAGGGGGGCAGTGGCTACACCTTC. The encoded protein is CASSREGGSGYTF.

In its sample, this clone was seen a few times. The rearrangement links TRBV9 to TRBJ1-5; D uncertain. This CDR3 is 15 amino acids long. With 4 bases removed from V and 9 bases from J, the gap between germline ends came to 20 bases. The germline V gene has CDR1 SGDLS and CDR2 YYNGEE. CDR3 protein: CASSRGDSQRRPQHF. The CDR3 DNA reads as TGTGCCAGCAGCCGTGGCGACTCCCAAAGACGGCCCCAGCATTTT.

The chain joins TRBV6-6 to TRBJ1-2, with a possible D match to TRBD1 (5 bases). V dropped 6 bases and J dropped 8 bases, with 16 bases sitting between them. Germline lookup yields CDR1 MNHNY and CDR2 SVGAGI (reference sequence). This CDR3 spans 13 amino acids. The CDR3 nucleotides read TGTGCCAGCAGCAGGGAAGGCAGTGGAGGCTACACCTTC. Translation: CASSREGSGGYTF.

The genes are TRBV5-1 and TRBJ1-2, with a weak D call TRBD1 (6 bases). The CDR3 is made up of 14 amino acids. V was shortened by 4 bases and J by 7 bases, with 17 bases between the two germline ends. The V gene's germline CDR1 is SGHRS and CDR2 YFSETQ. The CDR3 nucleotides are TGCGCCAGCAGCCCCCAAGAAGGGGGTATTGGCTACACCTTC. As protein: CASSPQEGGIGYTF.

The chain combines TRBV9 with TRBJ2-5; 7 positions agree with TRBD2. The CDR3 spans 15 residues. CDR1 and CDR2 from the germline V gene are SGDLS and YYNGEE. The V segment lost 4 bases and the J segment 5 bases; nucleotides outside the gene matches: 11. In DNA form, the CDR3 reads TGTGCCAGCAGCCCCCCTGCGGGAGTCGGGGAGACCCAGTACTTC. Translating it yields CASSPPAGVGETQYF.

This chain joins TRBV28 and TRBJ1-1; 7 nucleotides align to TRBD1. The CDR3 is 16 amino acids. Germline trimming cut 2 bases from V and 4 bases from J; bases unmatched to any gene: 10. The germline gives CDR1 MDHEN, CDR2 SYDVKM. CDR3 DNA sequence: TGTGCCAGCAGTTTAATCGTTGTTAGGGGGCGCACTGAAGCTTTCTTT. Its protein product is CASSLIVVRGRTEAFF.

The V gene is TRBV4-2, the J gene TRBJ2-1; 7 bases align to TRBD2. Trimming at V came to 1 base and at J to 9 bases, leaving 9 bases not matched to a gene. The germline V gene encodes CDR1 LGHNA and CDR2 YNFKEQ. The CDR3 runs to 15 residues. CDR3 nucleotides: TGTGCCAGCAGCCAAGGTGCGGGGGACTCGTCTGAGCAGTTCTTC. Protein: CASSQGAGDSSEQFF.

This clone has more than one count but fewer than ten. This chain links TRBV18 with TRBJ1-1, with 10 bases matching TRBD1. The CDR3 is made up of 16 amino acids. V gave up 4 bases and J gave up 4 bases; unmatched junction bases: 9. CDR1 and CDR2 from the germline V gene are KGHSH and LQKENI. DNA for the CDR3: TGTGCCAGCTCACTGGGGACAGGGGTTTTTGGCACTGAAGCTTTCTTT. This gives the protein CASSLGTGVFGTEAFF.

The rearrangement links TRBV29-1 to TRBJ2-5; no clear D. Germline CDR1 and CDR2: SQVTM and ANQGSEA. V was shortened by 3 bases and J by 5 bases, with 7 bases between the two germline ends. The CDR3 has 11 amino acids. This CDR3 is CSVDEMETQYF. Written as DNA, the CDR3 is TGCAGCGTTGACGAAATGGAGACCCAGTACTTC.

This clone was found a few times. J is TRBJ2-2 and V is TRBV11-2; 7 nucleotides match TRBD1. Germline lookup yields CDR1 SGHAT and CDR2 FQNNGV. Trimming took 5 bases from V and 0 from J; bases not matched to a gene: 6. This CDR3 is built from 16 residues. In DNA form, the CDR3 reads TGTGCCAGCAGCGAGGGACAGAGAACGAACACCGGGGAGCTGTTTTTT. Translated: CASSEGQRTNTGELFF.

J is TRBJ1-4 and V is TRBV7-9, with 7 bases matching TRBD1. Trimming cost V 2 bases and J 5 bases; bases outside gene matches: 2. Germline CDR1 and CDR2: SEHNR and FQNEAQ (reference sequence). CDR3 length: 14 residues. The DNA for the CDR3 is TGTGCCAGCAGCTTACTACAGGGGAATGAAAAACTGTTTTTT. Amino acid sequence: CASSLLQGNEKLFF. The variable domain in full, completed from reference TRBV7-9 and TRBJ1-4, reads DTGVSQNPRHKITKRGQNVTFRCDPISEHNRLYWYRQTLGQGPEFLTYFQNEAQLEKSRLLSDRFSAERPKGSFSTLEIQRTEQGDSAMYLCASSLLQGNEKLFFGSGTQLSVL.

The rearrangement links TRBV7-8 to TRBJ1-5, with D unresolved. Trimming removed 1 base at V and 4 bases at J, with 11 bases between. The CDR3 length is 15 residues. Germline loops: CDR1 SGHVS, CDR2 FQNEAQ. The CDR3 reads CASSLDVRRNQPQHF. CDR3 DNA sequence: TGTGCCAGCAGCTTAGACGTCAGACGAAATCAGCCCCAGCATTTT.

V gene TRBV11-2 combines with J gene TRBJ2-5; D is undetermined. The ends were cut back, 5 bases at V and 4 bases at J, with 14 bases in the middle. The CDR3 spans 14 residues. Germline CDR1 and CDR2: SGHAT and FQNNGV. In DNA, the CDR3 is TGTGCCAGCAGCCCCACTATCGCCTCAGAGACCCAGTACTTC. This translates into CASSPTIASETQYF.

This clone was recorded a few times. This sequence joins TRBV25-1 and TRBJ2-5, with 7 bases that match TRBD1. The CDR3 consists of 12 residues. Germline V gives CDR1 MGHDK, CDR2 SYGVNS. V shed 11 bases and J 5 bases; nucleotides not matched to a gene: 8. In DNA form, the CDR3 reads TGTGCCGGGAACAGGGGTGGGGAGACCCAGTACTTC. Protein: CAGNRGGETQYF.

The J gene is TRBJ2-5, the V gene TRBV6-5, with D possibly being TRBD2 (5 bases). The CDR3 spans 14 residues. CDR1 is MNHEY and CDR2 is SVGAGI in the germline V gene. V lost 0 bases and J lost 2, with 7 bases in between. CDR3 coding DNA: TGTGCCAGCAGTTACTCCAGGACTCAAGAGACCCAGTACTTC. Protein: CASSYSRTQETQYF.

The genes are TRBV21-1 and TRBJ1-1. TRBV21-1 is a known pseudogene. This CDR3 has 11 residues. CDR3 loop: CASSKDTEAFF. The DNA for the CDR3 is TGTGCCAGCAGCAAAGACACTGAAGCTTTCTTT.

V is TRBV30 and J is TRBJ2-3; D may match TRBD1 or TRBD2 (6 bases each). V lost 0 bases to trimming and J lost 3 bases, with 10 bases between them. Germline loops: CDR1 GTSNPN, CDR2 SVGIG (reference sequence). The CDR3 is 14 amino acids. As DNA, the CDR3 is TGTGCCTGGAGTGTAGGGGGGAGTACAGATACGCAGTATTTT. This sequence encodes CAWSVGGSTDTQYF.

The V gene is TRBV2, the J gene TRBJ2-7; TRBD1 is a possible D gene (6 bases). The V end was cut by 7 bases, the J end by 1 base, with 17 bases between. The CDR3 extends over 15 amino acids. Germline V gives CDR1 SNHLY, CDR2 FYNNEI. The CDR3 region is CASISSRGGSYEQYF. The CDR3 DNA reads TGTGCCAGCATATCGAGCAGGGGTGGGTCCTACGAGCAGTACTTC.